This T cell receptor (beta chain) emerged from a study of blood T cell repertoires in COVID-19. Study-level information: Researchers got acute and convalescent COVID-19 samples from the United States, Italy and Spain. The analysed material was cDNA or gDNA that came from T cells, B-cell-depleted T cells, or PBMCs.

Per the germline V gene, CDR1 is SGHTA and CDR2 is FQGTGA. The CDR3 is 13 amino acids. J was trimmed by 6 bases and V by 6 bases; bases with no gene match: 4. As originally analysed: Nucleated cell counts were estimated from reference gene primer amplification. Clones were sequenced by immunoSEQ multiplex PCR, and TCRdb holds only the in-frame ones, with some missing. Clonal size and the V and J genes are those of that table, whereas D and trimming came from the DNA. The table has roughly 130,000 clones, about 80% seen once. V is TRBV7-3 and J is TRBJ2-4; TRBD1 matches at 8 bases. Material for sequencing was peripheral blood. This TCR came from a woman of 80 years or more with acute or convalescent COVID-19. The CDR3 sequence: CASSVDRGNIQYF. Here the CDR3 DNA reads TGTGCCAGCAGTGTCGACAGGGGAAACATTCAGTACTTC.